Below are 26 T cell receptor beta chains sequenced from a single sample in a study of blood T cell repertoires in COVID-19. This table comes from immunoSEQ multiplex PCR, and its TCRdb copy is limited to in-frame clones, with some not included. Of 60,000 to 65,000 clones in the sample, about four fifths were seen once. Sequenced input: peripheral blood. The origin of the receptors is a human donor in a cohort sampled during active COVID-19.

The chain is built from TRBV11-2 and TRBJ2-7; D perhaps matches TRBD1 (6 bases). V was cut by 5 bases and J by 4 bases, with 15 bases left in between. The germline V gene has CDR1 SGHAT and CDR2 FQNNGV. The CDR3 totals 14 residues. In nucleotides, the CDR3 is TGTGCCAGCAGCGCGGACAGCGTGAGATACGAGCAGTACTTC. As protein: CASSADSVRYEQYF.

The rearrangement uses TRBV9 and TRBJ2-5; TRBD2 matches at 7 bases. In germline, CDR1 is SGDLS, CDR2 YYNGEE. The CDR3 contains 14 residues. The V and J ends lost 3 bases and 1 base, in that order; junction bases with no gene match: 3. CDR3 coding DNA: TGTGCCAGCAGCGCGTCTAGCGGCCAAGAGACCCAGTACTTC. Amino acids: CASSASSGQETQYF.

The chain couples TRBV6-5 to TRBJ1-1; 7 bases match TRBD1. Germline CDR1 MNHEY, CDR2 SVGAGI. V was clipped by 8 bases and J by 1 base; unmatched bases: 7. CDR3 length equals 14 residues. CDR3 DNA sequence: TGTGCCAGCGGCCCCGGGACAGCGAACACTGAAGCTTTCTTT. It codes for CASGPGTANTEAFF.

The chain links TRBV28 to TRBJ2-1; the match to TRBD2 covers 7 bases. Germline V gene lookup returns CDR1 MDHEN and CDR2 SYDVKM. V gave up 6 bases and J gave up 4 bases; unmatched junction bases: 12. CDR3 length: 16 amino acids. In DNA, the CDR3 is TGTGCCAGCAGCCGGGGGGTCGGAAAACCATACAATGAGCAGTTCTTC. Protein product: CASSRGVGKPYNEQFF. Combining the CDR3 with reference TRBV28 and TRBJ2-1 gives the whole variable domain DVKVTQSSRYLVKRTGEKVFLECVQDMDHENMFWYRQDPGLGLRLIYFSYDVKMKEKGDIPEGYSVSREKKERFSLILESASTNQTSMYLCASSRGVGKPYNEQFFGPGTRLTVL.

The J gene is TRBJ2-5, the V gene TRBV5-1; 11 positions agree with TRBD2. Germline values: CDR1 SGHRS, CDR2 YFSETQ. The CDR3 runs to 16 residues. Unmatched junction bases numbered 4, after V lost 0 bases and J lost 3 bases. For the CDR3, the DNA is TGCGCCAGCAGCTTGGCCTCGACTAGCGGGAAAGAGACCCAGTACTTC. Its protein product is CASSLASTSGKETQYF.

In its sample, this clone was seen once. V usage is TRBV5-4 and J usage is TRBJ1-2, with 7 bases lining up with TRBD1. This CDR3 comprises 16 residues. The germline CDR1 and CDR2 sequences are SGHNT and YYREEE (reference sequence). Unmatched junction bases numbered 17, after V lost 4 bases and J lost 8 bases. This CDR3 is CASSPYAATGEKGYTF. CDR3 in DNA: TGTGCCAGCAGCCCCTACGCCGCCACAGGGGAGAAAGGCTACACCTTC.

The chain is built from TRBV29-1 and TRBJ2-1; 13 bases fit TRBD2. CDR1 is SQVTM and CDR2 is ANQGSEA in the germline V gene. V trimming: 0 bases; J trimming: 0 bases; junction bases outside the gene matches: 5. The CDR3 has 18 amino acids. In nucleotides, the CDR3 is TGCAGCGTTGAAGAAGGACTAGCGGGGGCGAGCTCCTACAATGAGCAGTTCTTC. Residues: CSVEEGLAGASSYNEQFF.

This CDR3 reads CASSRRPGYSTEAFF. Written as DNA, the CDR3 is TGTGCCAGCAGCCGCCGACCGGGGTACTCCACTGAAGCTTTCTTT. The gene calls are TRBV11-2 and TRBJ1-1; D unresolved. This CDR3 spans 15 amino acids. Germline CDR1 reads SGHAT; CDR2 reads FQNNGV. V was clipped by 5 bases and J by 4 bases, with 17 bases between them.

CDR3 protein: CASTRTGGALNYGYTF. The DNA for the CDR3 is TGTGCCAGCACTCGTACAGGGGGCGCCTTAAACTATGGCTACACCTTC. The chain combines TRBV6-6 with TRBJ1-2, with 9 bases fitting TRBD1. Trimming removed 7 bases from V and 2 bases from J; junction bases left unmatched: 11. The germline V gene encodes CDR1 MNHNY and CDR2 SVGAGI (reference sequence). The CDR3 contains 16 residues.

This clone was detected a few times. This chain joins TRBV4-2 and TRBJ2-7; tentative D call: TRBD1 (6 bases). V lost 4 bases, J lost 4 bases, and 23 bases lay in between. The CDR3 is 17 residues long. Per the germline V gene, CDR1 is LGHNA and CDR2 is YNFKEQ. The CDR3 is CASSPPPTGSGDYEQYF. The CDR3 DNA is TGTGCCAGCAGCCCTCCCCCCACAGGGTCCGGAGATTACGAGCAGTACTTC.

The CDR3 region has the DNA TGTGCCAGCAGCCCATGGACAGGGTCGAACACCGGGGAGCTGTTTTTT. This sequence encodes CASSPWTGSNTGELFF. The chain links TRBV5-6 to TRBJ2-2, with 8 bases aligning to TRBD1. Germline CDR1 is SGHDT and CDR2 is YYEEEE. This CDR3 is built from 16 residues. V lost 4 bases to trimming and J lost 0 bases; unmatched junction nucleotides: 5.

V gene TRBV28 combines with J gene TRBJ2-3; 7 bases are a match to TRBD1. J gave up 4 bases and V 3 bases, and 4 bases lay outside the gene matches. The germline V gene has CDR1 MDHEN and CDR2 SYDVKM. This CDR3 region has 14 residues. CDR3 sequence: CASSFVQGSDTQYF. The CDR3 bases are TGTGCCAGCAGTTTCGTACAGGGGTCAGATACGCAGTATTTT.

The chain has TRBV29-1 and TRBJ2-2, with D tentatively TRBD1 (5 bases). The length of the CDR3 is 12 residues. V shed 6 bases and J shed 3 bases, with 8 bases lying between them. Germline CDR1 is SQVTM and CDR2 is ANQGSEA. This chain's CDR3 is CSVPTDTGELFF. DNA of the CDR3: TGCAGCGTCCCGACAGACACCGGGGAGCTGTTTTTT.

This clone was counted a few times. The V and J genes are TRBV4-3 and TRBJ1-2; 8 nucleotides line up with TRBD1. Germline loops: CDR1 LGHNA, CDR2 YSLEER. Trimming took 0 bases from V and 8 from J; bases not matched to a gene: 14. The CDR3 extends over 17 amino acids. The CDR3 bases are TGCGCCAGCAGCCAAGATACCCGGACAGGGCTACGTGGGGGCTACACCTTC. Translating it yields CASSQDTRTGLRGGYTF.

On this clone: This CDR3 is also generated by other DNA sequences in the sample. The chain recombines TRBV6-2 or TRBV6-3 with TRBJ2-1; TRBD2 might be the D (6 bases). V was shortened by 2 bases and J by 4 bases, with 9 bases between the two germline ends. The length of the CDR3 is 14 residues. The V gene's germline CDR1 is MNHEY and CDR2 SVGEGT. The CDR3, as DNA: TGTGCCAGCAGTTACGGAGGGACGTACAATGAGCAGTTCTTC. Translation: CASSYGGTYNEQFF.

The V call is TRBV5-1, the J call TRBJ2-3, with 7 bases aligning to TRBD1. From germline, CDR1 is SGHRS and CDR2 YFSETQ. The CDR3 contains 12 residues. V shed 0 bases and J 9 bases; nucleotides not matched to a gene: 1. The CDR3 region is CASSLETGTQYF. Written as DNA, the CDR3 is TGCGCCAGCAGCTTGGAGACAGGGACGCAGTATTTT.

This clone was seen once. The V and J genes are TRBV27 and TRBJ2-3, with D possibly being TRBD2 (6 bases). Germline V gene sequence: CDR1 MNHEY, CDR2 SMNVEV (reference sequence). Trimming left V 8 bases short and J 8 bases short, with 17 bases between. This CDR3 has 13 amino acids. For the CDR3, the DNA is TGTGCCAGCGGCCAGCGGGCGGGACCTACGCAGTATTTT. It encodes CASGQRAGPTQYF.

This sequence joins TRBV13 and TRBJ1-1, with 8 bases lining up with TRBD1. Trimming cost V 5 bases and J 6 bases; bases outside gene matches: 8. Per the germline V gene, CDR1 is PRHDT and CDR2 is FYEKMQ (reference sequence). The CDR3 length is 14 residues. CDR3 DNA: TGTGCCAGCAGCCTAGCGACAGGGGCTGCTGAAGCTTTCTTT. Its protein is CASSLATGAAEAFF. Full variable domain (remainder filled in from reference TRBV13 and TRBJ1-1): AAGVIQSPRHLIKEKRETATLKCYPIPRHDTVYWYQQGPGQDPQFLISFYEKMQSDKGSIPDRFSAQQFSDYHSELNMSSLELGDSALYFCASSLATGAAEAFFGQGTRLTVV.

The chain couples TRBV11-2 to TRBJ2-1; no clear D gene. The CDR3 has 13 amino acids. Trimming removed 1 base from V and 5 bases from J, with 6 bases in between. Germline V gene data show CDR1 as SGHAT and CDR2 as FQNNGV. The CDR3 protein is CASSLGPNNEQFF. As DNA, the CDR3 is TGTGCCAGCAGCTTAGGGCCAAACAATGAGCAGTTCTTC. Full variable domain (remainder filled in from reference TRBV11-2 and TRBJ2-1): EAGVAQSPRYKIIEKRQSVAFWCNPISGHATLYWYQQILGQGPKLLIQFQNNGVVDDSQLPKDRFSAERLKGVDSTLKIQPAKLEDSAVYLCASSLGPNNEQFFGPGTRLTVL.

The gene calls are TRBV6-2 or TRBV6-3 and TRBJ1-5; TRBD1 matches at 9 bases. The J segment lost 2 bases and the V segment lost 5 bases, leaving 4 bases of the junction unmatched. CDR3 length equals 15 residues. Germline V gene lookup returns CDR1 MNHEY and CDR2 SVGEGT. CDR3 in DNA: TGTGCCAGCAGTGACCGGGACAGGGGCAATCAGCCCCAGCATTTT. Translated, it gives CASSDRDRGNQPQHF.

The chain combines TRBV14 with TRBJ2-7; the D is unclear. The CDR3 is 12 amino acids. CDR1 SGHDN and CDR2 FVKESK come from the germline V gene. V shed 4 bases and J shed 2 bases, with 6 bases lying between them. Here the CDR3 DNA reads TGTGCCAGCAGCCCCTATACCTACGAGCAGTACTTC. Its translation: CASSPYTYEQYF.

This chain links TRBV19 with TRBJ2-7, with a weak D call TRBD2 (5 bases). The V gene lost 4 bases and the J gene lost 8 bases, with 12 bases spanning the gap. This CDR3 has 12 residues. Germline-derived CDR1 and CDR2 are LNHDA and SQIVND (reference sequence). The CDR3 DNA sequence: TGTGCCAGTAGTACCCCAGCGGCACAGCAGTACTTC. This translates into CASSTPAAQQYF.

The chain couples TRBV28 to TRBJ1-5, with D maybe TRBD1 (6 bases). Germline V gene data show CDR1 as MDHEN and CDR2 as SYDVKM. The CDR3 totals 14 residues. V lost 9 bases and J 1 base, leaving 13 bases between the germline ends. CDR3 in DNA: TGTGCCAGTCTCGAGGGGGGGAGCAATCAGCCCCAGCATTTT. Translated: CASLEGGSNQPQHF.

The chain recombines TRBV9 with TRBJ2-1; D is perhaps TRBD1 (6 bases). Germline V gene sequence: CDR1 SGDLS, CDR2 YYNGEE. V gave up 1 base and J gave up 0 bases, with 14 bases separating them. The CDR3 has 17 amino acids. The DNA of the CDR3 is TGTGCCAGCAGCGTATATGACAGGATAGACTCCTACAATGAGCAGTTCTTC. This gives the protein CASSVYDRIDSYNEQFF.

This clone was recorded a few times. J is TRBJ2-5 and V is TRBV29-1; possible D gene TRBD2, 5 bases. V lost 4 bases, J lost 5 bases, and 17 bases lay in between. The CDR3 totals 14 residues. Germline V gene sequence: CDR1 SQVTM, CDR2 ANQGSEA. In DNA, the CDR3 is TGCAGCGTTGTAAGAGGGTCCCGGTGGGAGACCCAGTACTTC. Translating it yields CSVVRGSRWETQYF. Full variable domain (missing parts from reference TRBV29-1 and TRBJ2-5): SAVISQKPSRDICQRGTSLTIQCQVDSQVTMMFWYRQQPGQSLTLIATANQGSEATYESGFVIDKFPISRPNLTFSTLTVSNMSPEDSSIYLCSVVRGSRWETQYFGPGTRLLVL.

The rearrangement joins TRBV24-1 to TRBJ2-3; 14 bases line up with TRBD2. V trimming: 3 bases; J trimming: 5 bases; junction bases outside the gene matches: 3. The CDR3 has 16 amino acids. Per germline, CDR1 KGHDR and CDR2 SFDVKD. For the CDR3, the DNA is TGTGCCACCAGTGATCCAGGACTAGCGGGGGGAGATACGCAGTATTTT. Protein: CATSDPGLAGGDTQYF.